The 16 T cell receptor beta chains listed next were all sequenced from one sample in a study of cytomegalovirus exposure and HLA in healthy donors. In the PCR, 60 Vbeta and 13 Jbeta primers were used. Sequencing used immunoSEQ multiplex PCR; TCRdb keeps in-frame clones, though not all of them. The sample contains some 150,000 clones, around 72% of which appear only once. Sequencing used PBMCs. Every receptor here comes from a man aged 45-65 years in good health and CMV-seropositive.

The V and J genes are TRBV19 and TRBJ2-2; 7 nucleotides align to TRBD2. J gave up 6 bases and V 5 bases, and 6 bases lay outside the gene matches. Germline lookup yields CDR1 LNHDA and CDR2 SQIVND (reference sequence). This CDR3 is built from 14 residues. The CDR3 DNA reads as TGTGCCAGTAGTCCAACTAGCGTCCCCGGGGAGCTGTTTTTT. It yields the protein CASSPTSVPGELFF.

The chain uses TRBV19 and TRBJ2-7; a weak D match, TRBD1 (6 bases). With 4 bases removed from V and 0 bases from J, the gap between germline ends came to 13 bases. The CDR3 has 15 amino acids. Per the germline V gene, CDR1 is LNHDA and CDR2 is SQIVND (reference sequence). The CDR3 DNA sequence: TGTGCCAGTAGTAAATTTGAGGGGGTCTCCTACGAGCAGTACTTC. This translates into CASSKFEGVSYEQYF.

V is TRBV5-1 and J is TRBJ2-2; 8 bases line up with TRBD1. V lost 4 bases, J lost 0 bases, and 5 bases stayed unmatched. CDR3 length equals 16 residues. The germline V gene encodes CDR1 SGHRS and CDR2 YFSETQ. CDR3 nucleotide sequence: TGCGCCAGCAGCCGACGGACAGGGACGAACACCGGGGAGCTGTTTTTT. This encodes CASSRRTGTNTGELFF.

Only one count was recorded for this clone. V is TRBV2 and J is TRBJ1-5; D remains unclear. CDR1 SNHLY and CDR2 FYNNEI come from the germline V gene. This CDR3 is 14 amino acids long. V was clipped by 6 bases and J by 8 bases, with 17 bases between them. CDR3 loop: CASSSFPRVEPQHF. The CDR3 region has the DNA TGTGCCAGCAGCTCTTTCCCGCGCGTGGAGCCCCAGCATTTT.

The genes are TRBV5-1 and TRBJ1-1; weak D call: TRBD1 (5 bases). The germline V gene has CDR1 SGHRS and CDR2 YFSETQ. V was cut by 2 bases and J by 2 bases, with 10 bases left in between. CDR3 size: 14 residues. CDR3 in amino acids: CASSFGRANTEAFF. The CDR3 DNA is TGCGCCAGCAGCTTCGGCAGGGCAAACACTGAAGCTTTCTTT.

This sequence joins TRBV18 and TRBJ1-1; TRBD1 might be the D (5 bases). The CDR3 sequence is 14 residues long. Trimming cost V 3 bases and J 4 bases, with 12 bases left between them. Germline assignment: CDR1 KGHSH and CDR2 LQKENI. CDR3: CASSPGGGGTEAFF. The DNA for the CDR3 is TGTGCCAGCTCACCGGGCGGGGGGGGCACTGAAGCTTTCTTT.

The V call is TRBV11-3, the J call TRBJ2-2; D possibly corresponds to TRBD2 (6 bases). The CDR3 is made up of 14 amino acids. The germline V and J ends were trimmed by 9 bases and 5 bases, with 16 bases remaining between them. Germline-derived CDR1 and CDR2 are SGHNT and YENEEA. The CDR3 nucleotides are TGTGCCAGTTCGGGAGCCGGGCGTACCGGGGAGCTGTTTTTT. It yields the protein CASSGAGRTGELFF.

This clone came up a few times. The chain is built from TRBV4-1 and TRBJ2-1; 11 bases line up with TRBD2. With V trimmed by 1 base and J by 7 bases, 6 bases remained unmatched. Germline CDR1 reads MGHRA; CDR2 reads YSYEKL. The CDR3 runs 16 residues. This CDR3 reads CASSQGVAGGQNEQFF. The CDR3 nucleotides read TGCGCCAGCAGCCAAGGGGTAGCGGGGGGGCAAAATGAGCAGTTCTTC.

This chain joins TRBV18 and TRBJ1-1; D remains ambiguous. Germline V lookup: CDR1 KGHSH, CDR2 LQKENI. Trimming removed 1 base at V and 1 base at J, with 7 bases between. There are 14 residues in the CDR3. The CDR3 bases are TGTGCCAGCTCACCACATCCACAGAACACTGAAGCTTTCTTT. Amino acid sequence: CASSPHPQNTEAFF. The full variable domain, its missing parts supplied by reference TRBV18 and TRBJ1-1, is NAGVMQNPRHLVRRRGQEARLRCSPMKGHSHVYWYRQLPEEGLKFMVYLQKENIIDESGMPKERFSAEFPKEGPSILRIQQVVRGDSAAYFCASSPHPQNTEAFFGQGTRLTVV.

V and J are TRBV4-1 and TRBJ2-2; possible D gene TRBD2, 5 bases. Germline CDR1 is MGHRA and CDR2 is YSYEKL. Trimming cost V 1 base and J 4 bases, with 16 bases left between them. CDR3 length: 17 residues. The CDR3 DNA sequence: TGCGCCAGCAGCCAAGCCAGCGGAAACAAACTCACCGGGGAGCTGTTTTTT. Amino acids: CASSQASGNKLTGELFF.

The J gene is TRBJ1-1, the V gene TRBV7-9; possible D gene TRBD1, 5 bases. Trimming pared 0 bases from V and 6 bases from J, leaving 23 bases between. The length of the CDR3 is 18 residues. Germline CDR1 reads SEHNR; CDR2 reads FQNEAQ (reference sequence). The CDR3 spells CASSLAVEAARRGAEAFF. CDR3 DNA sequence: TGTGCCAGCAGCTTAGCGGTTGAGGCAGCCCGGCGGGGCGCTGAAGCTTTCTTT.

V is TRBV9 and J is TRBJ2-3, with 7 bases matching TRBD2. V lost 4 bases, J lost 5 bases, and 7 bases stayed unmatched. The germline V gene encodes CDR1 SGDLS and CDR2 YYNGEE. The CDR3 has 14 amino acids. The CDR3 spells CASSPTSAGDTQYF. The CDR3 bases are TGTGCCAGCAGCCCTACTAGCGCGGGAGATACGCAGTATTTT.

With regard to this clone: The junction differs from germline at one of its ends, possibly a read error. CDR3 nucleotide sequence: TGTTCCAGCAGCACATCACGGACTTCGGAGGGAGAAAAACTGTTTTTT. Amino acids: CSSSTSRTSEGEKLFF. The chain couples TRBV7-9 to TRBJ1-4; unclear D gene. This CDR3 spans 16 amino acids. Germline CDR1 SEHNR, CDR2 FQNEAQ (reference sequence).

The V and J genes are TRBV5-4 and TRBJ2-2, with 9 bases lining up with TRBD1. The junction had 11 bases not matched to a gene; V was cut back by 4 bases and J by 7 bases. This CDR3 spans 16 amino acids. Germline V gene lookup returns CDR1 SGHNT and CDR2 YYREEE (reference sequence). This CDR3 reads CASSLWTGALGGELFF. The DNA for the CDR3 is TGTGCCAGCAGCCTTTGGACAGGGGCCCTCGGCGGGGAGCTGTTTTTT.

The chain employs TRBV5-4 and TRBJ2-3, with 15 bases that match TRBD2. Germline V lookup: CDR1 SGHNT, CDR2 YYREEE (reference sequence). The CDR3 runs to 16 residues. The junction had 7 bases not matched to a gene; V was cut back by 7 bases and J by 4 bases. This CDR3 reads CASGLAGGQGADTQYF. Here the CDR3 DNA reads TGTGCCAGCGGACTAGCGGGGGGGCAAGGCGCAGATACGCAGTATTTT.

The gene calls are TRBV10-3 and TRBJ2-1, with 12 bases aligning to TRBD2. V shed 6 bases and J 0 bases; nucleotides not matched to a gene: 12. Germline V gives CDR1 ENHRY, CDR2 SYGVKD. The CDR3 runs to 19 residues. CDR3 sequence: CAISPGLAGGSSSYNEQFF. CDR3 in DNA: TGTGCCATCAGCCCCGGGCTAGCGGGGGGGTCTAGCTCCTACAATGAGCAGTTCTTC.